Following are 32 T cell receptor beta chains from one sample sequenced in a study of brain T cells in children with intractable seizures. Time point reported: blood from clinic visit 5 months post-surgery; TSC patient then seizure free. The method was immunoSEQ multiplex PCR; TCRdb's version includes in-frame clones alone and lacks a portion of them. This sample has about 340,000 clones, with roughly 92% found just once. This material consisted of peripheral blood, taken about 5 months after surgery. The receptors were gathered from a boy under three years old with tuberous sclerosis and intractable seizures.

The chain uses TRBV24-1 and TRBJ2-1; 12 positions agree with TRBD2. Per the germline V gene, CDR1 is KGHDR and CDR2 is SFDVKD. The CDR3 loop spans 17 amino acids. Losses at the gene ends were 2 bases for V and 8 bases for J; bases not matched to a gene: 9. CDR3 nucleotides: TGTGCCACCAGTGATTCGAGAGGACTAGCGGGATTTTATGAGCAGTTCTTC. Encoded protein: CATSDSRGLAGFYEQFF.

The genes are TRBV4-2 and TRBJ2-2; possibly TRBD1 for D (6 bases). The germline V gene has CDR1 LGHNA and CDR2 YNFKEQ. V was trimmed by 0 bases and J by 6 bases, leaving 11 bases between them. This CDR3 has 15 residues. The CDR3 sequence: CASSQDDRIAGELFF. The DNA of the CDR3 is TGTGCCAGCAGCCAAGATGACAGGATCGCCGGGGAGCTGTTTTTT.

This sequence joins TRBV6-5 and TRBJ1-5; D remains unclear. The V gene's germline CDR1 is MNHEY and CDR2 SVGAGI. The CDR3 loop spans 12 amino acids. V lost 6 bases to trimming and J lost 7 bases, with 10 bases between them. This chain's CDR3 is CASRSEYQPQHF. The CDR3 coding sequence is TGTGCCAGCAGAAGTGAGTACCAGCCCCAGCATTTT.

The genes are TRBV30 and TRBJ2-2; no clear D gene. The V end lost 1 base, the J end lost 3 bases, and 0 bases lay between the germline ends. The CDR3 sequence is 11 residues long. Germline V gene lookup returns CDR1 GTSNPN and CDR2 SVGIG (reference sequence). CDR3 residues: CAWSDTGELFF. The CDR3 DNA reads as TGTGCCTGGAGTGACACCGGGGAGCTGTTTTTT.

The rearrangement links TRBV7-2 to TRBJ2-4; perhaps TRBD2 as D (6 bases). The CDR3 length is 15 residues. Germline values: CDR1 SGHTA, CDR2 FQGNSA. V lost 4 bases and J 3 bases, leaving 13 bases between the germline ends. For the CDR3, the DNA is TGTGCCAGCAGCTCAAATTGGGGGGTCAAAAACATTCAGTACTTC. Its translation: CASSSNWGVKNIQYF. Full variable domain (missing parts from reference TRBV7-2 and TRBJ2-4): GAGVSQSPSNKVTEKGKDVELRCDPISGHTALYWYRQSLGQGLEFLIYFQGNSAPDKSGLPSDRFSAERTGGSVSTLTIQRTQQEDSAVYLCASSSNWGVKNIQYFGAGTRLSVL.

This chain connects TRBV5-1 to TRBJ2-1; D not certain. CDR1 is SGHRS and CDR2 is YFSETQ in the germline V gene. Trimming took off 0 bases at V and 3 bases at J, with 7 bases between the two ends. The CDR3 consists of 14 residues. CDR3 nucleotide sequence: TGCGCCAGCAGCTTGGCTAGGTTCTACAATGAGCAGTTCTTC. Residues: CASSLARFYNEQFF.

The CDR3 DNA is TGTGCCAGCAGCCTTAGCGGGAGGACCTGGGGTGAGCAGTTCTTC. Protein: CASSLSGRTWGEQFF. The chain joins TRBV7-8 to TRBJ2-1; 10 bases are a match to TRBD2. The V segment lost 5 bases and the J segment 9 bases; nucleotides outside the gene matches: 10. This CDR3 is built from 15 residues. Per germline, CDR1 SGHVS and CDR2 FQNEAQ.

The V and J genes are TRBV7-9 and TRBJ2-5; 9 bases are a match to TRBD2. Germline V gene sequence: CDR1 SEHNR, CDR2 FQNEAQ (reference sequence). Unmatched junction bases numbered 8, after V lost 4 bases and J lost 2 bases. CDR3 size: 16 residues. As DNA, the CDR3 is TGTGCCAGCAGCTCTATAGCGGGGGAGCTTCAAGAGACCCAGTACTTC. Its translation is CASSSIAGELQETQYF.

The chain joins TRBV29-1 to TRBJ1-1; D remains unclear. The length of the CDR3 is 13 residues. Germline V gene sequence: CDR1 SQVTM, CDR2 ANQGSEA. Trimming removed 7 bases at V and 1 base at J, with 13 bases between. The CDR3 spells CSAAEGGNTEAFF. The CDR3 nucleotides are TGCAGCGCTGCCGAGGGCGGGAACACTGAAGCTTTCTTT.

V gene TRBV12-3 or TRBV12-4 combines with J gene TRBJ2-3; unclear D gene. Between the trimmed V and J ends, which lost 3 bases and 7 bases, there was a span of 8 bases. There are 12 residues in the CDR3. The CDR3 loop reads CASSLPPNTQYF. The DNA of the CDR3 is TGTGCCAGCAGTTTGCCCCCGAATACGCAGTATTTT.

V usage is TRBV7-9 and J usage is TRBJ2-4; D is unclear. The V gene's germline CDR1 is SEHNR and CDR2 FQNEAQ (reference sequence). CDR3 length equals 14 residues. With 3 bases removed from V and 2 bases from J, the gap between germline ends came to 8 bases. The CDR3 here is CASSFIKSKNIQYF. The CDR3 DNA sequence: TGTGCCAGCAGCTTTATTAAATCCAAAAACATTCAGTACTTC.

The gene calls are TRBV24-1 and TRBJ2-3; the match to TRBD2 covers 7 bases. Trimming removed 4 bases from V and 0 bases from J; junction bases left unmatched: 3. CDR1 is KGHDR and CDR2 is SFDVKD in the germline V gene. This CDR3 has 15 amino acids. The CDR3 nucleotides read TGTGCCACCAGTGAAGCGGGACGTAGCACAGATACGCAGTATTTT. This encodes CATSEAGRSTDTQYF.

V gene TRBV11-2 combines with J gene TRBJ2-5, with 10 bases matching TRBD2. The CDR3 runs 14 residues. The germline V gene has CDR1 SGHAT and CDR2 FQNNGV. J was trimmed by 4 bases and V by 3 bases; bases with no gene match: 2. CDR3 DNA sequence: TGTGCCAGCAGCTTGCTAGCGGGAGTAGAGACCCAGTACTTC. It is translated as CASSLLAGVETQYF.

The chain employs TRBV28 and TRBJ2-2; possibly TRBD1 for D (6 bases). Trimming left V 6 bases short and J 7 bases short, with 12 bases between. This CDR3 has 13 amino acids. CDR1 is MDHEN, CDR2 SYDVKM, per germline. The CDR3 sequence: CASRQGSGGELFF. The CDR3 DNA sequence: TGTGCCAGCAGACAGGGCTCGGGCGGGGAGCTGTTTTTT.

V is TRBV5-5 and J is TRBJ2-7; the D is unclear. CDR3 length: 14 amino acids. V dropped 0 bases and J dropped 3 bases, with 10 bases sitting between them. Germline values: CDR1 SGHKS, CDR2 YYEKEE (reference sequence). Written as DNA, the CDR3 is TGTGCCAGCAGCTTGGCCGGACGGAGCTACGAGCAGTACTTC. Residues: CASSLAGRSYEQYF.

The chain combines TRBV28 with TRBJ2-5; 8 nucleotides align to TRBD1. Losses at the gene ends were 3 bases for V and 5 bases for J; bases not matched to a gene: 5. CDR3 length: 14 amino acids. Germline V CDR1 and CDR2: MDHEN, SYDVKM. The CDR3 DNA follows: TGTGCCAGCAGTTTCTCCAGGGGGCAGGAGACCCAGTACTTC. Translation gives CASSFSRGQETQYF.

V and J are TRBV4-2 and TRBJ1-2; maybe TRBD1 (5 bases). The germline V gene encodes CDR1 LGHNA and CDR2 YNFKEQ. With 1 base removed from V and 0 bases from J, the gap between germline ends came to 9 bases. The CDR3 spans 15 residues. CDR3 DNA sequence: TGTGCCAGCAGCCAAGGAGGGGACCCTAACTATGGCTACACCTTC. This sequence encodes CASSQGGDPNYGYTF.

This chain uses TRBV5-1 with TRBJ1-4; D perhaps matches TRBD1 (6 bases). V dropped 0 bases and J dropped 6 bases, with 15 bases sitting between them. The CDR3 is 16 amino acids. Germline lookup yields CDR1 SGHRS and CDR2 YFSETQ. In DNA, the CDR3 is TGCGCCAGCAGCTTGGGGGGTGGGACACTCCATGAAAAACTGTTTTTT. Translating it yields CASSLGGGTLHEKLFF.

The chain links TRBV23-1 to TRBJ2-7, with 8 bases aligning to TRBD1. TRBV23-1 is labeled an ORF, and its function is uncertain. V lost 2 bases, J lost 0 bases, and 6 bases stayed unmatched. The CDR3 contains 16 residues. The CDR3 sequence is CASSQRWTGPSYEQYF. The CDR3 coding sequence is TGCGCCAGCAGTCAAAGATGGACAGGGCCCTCCTACGAGCAGTACTTC.

J is TRBJ1-3 and V is TRBV2; perhaps TRBD1 as D (5 bases). This CDR3 is built from 14 residues. Germline lookup yields CDR1 SNHLY and CDR2 FYNNEI. V dropped 6 bases and J dropped 0 bases, with 9 bases sitting between them. CDR3 residues: CASRTEVSGNTIYF. As DNA, the CDR3 is TGTGCCAGCAGGACAGAGGTCTCTGGAAACACCATATATTTT.

The chain employs TRBV6-2 or TRBV6-3 and TRBJ2-1; 12 bases map to TRBD2. Germline CDR1 MNHEY, CDR2 SVGEGT. This CDR3 has 19 amino acids. Losses at the gene ends were 2 bases for V and 2 bases for J; bases not matched to a gene: 10. The CDR3 nucleotides read TGTGCCAGCAGTTACGATGATCGGACTAGCGGGATTACCTACAATGAGCAGTTCTTC. Translation gives CASSYDDRTSGITYNEQFF.

The chain links TRBV21-1 to TRBJ1-4. TRBV21-1 corresponds to a pseudogene. This CDR3 is 19 amino acids long. CDR3 nucleotides: TGTGCCAGCAGCAAAGGTGCCCCTACATGGACCCGACACTCACCAAAACTGTTTTTT. Translation gives CASSKGAPTWTRHSPKLFF.

The CDR3 region has the DNA TGTGCCAGCAGCTTAGGGGAGGGAGAAGCTTTCTTT. Amino acids: CASSLGEGEAFF. The chain combines TRBV7-6 with TRBJ1-1; D gene unclear. Trimming pared 1 base from V and 8 bases from J, leaving 8 bases between. The CDR3 is 12 amino acids. Germline CDR1 reads SGHVS; CDR2 reads FNYEAQ.

This chain uses TRBV7-2 with TRBJ1-2, with D perhaps TRBD1 (6 bases). This CDR3 is built from 13 residues. CDR1 is SGHTA and CDR2 is FQGNSA in the germline V gene. The V and J ends lost 5 bases and 1 base respectively, with 8 bases between them. CDR3 loop: CASSPGVNYGYTF. CDR3 in DNA: TGTGCCAGCAGCCCAGGGGTTAACTATGGCTACACCTTC.

The genes are TRBV5-4 and TRBJ2-1; TRBD2 agrees at 10 bases. The CDR3 totals 15 residues. Germline assignment: CDR1 SGHNT and CDR2 YYREEE (reference sequence). V trimming: 1 base; J trimming: 7 bases; junction bases outside the gene matches: 5. The CDR3 DNA reads as TGTGCCAGCAGCTTGCCCTCTAGCGGGGGAAATGAGCAGTTCTTC. This codes for CASSLPSSGGNEQFF.

This clone was counted a single time. The CDR3 sequence: CASSLIELSVGNYEQYF. The CDR3 DNA reads as TGTGCCAGCAGCTTAATCGAACTGAGTGTGGGAAACTACGAGCAGTACTTC. The V and J genes are TRBV7-8 and TRBJ2-7; D is undetermined. V lost 2 bases to trimming and J lost 3 bases, with 20 bases between them. This CDR3 region has 17 residues. CDR1 and CDR2 (germline): SGHVS, FQNEAQ.

The chain has TRBV7-3 and TRBJ2-1; 11 bases map to TRBD2. This CDR3 contains 16 residues. Trimming at V came to 1 base and at J to 4 bases, leaving 3 bases not matched to a gene. The germline V gene has CDR1 SGHTA and CDR2 FQGTGA. CDR3 amino acids: CASSLMGLADYNEQFF. CDR3 nucleotides: TGTGCCAGCAGCTTAATGGGACTAGCGGATTACAATGAGCAGTTCTTC.

V and J are TRBV5-5 and TRBJ2-1, with 13 bases matching TRBD2. The CDR3 has 18 amino acids. Germline assignment: CDR1 SGHKS and CDR2 YYEKEE (reference sequence). Germline trimming cut 3 bases from V and 1 base from J; bases unmatched to any gene: 7. The CDR3 nucleotides are TGTGCCAGCAGCTCTGGGACTAGCGGGGTTTTATCCTACAATGAGCAGTTCTTC. This encodes CASSSGTSGVLSYNEQFF.

The chain uses TRBV7-2 and TRBJ2-1; D gene uncertain. Germline V lookup: CDR1 SGHTA, CDR2 FQGNSA. This CDR3 has 13 amino acids. Trimming took off 1 base at V and 8 bases at J, with 9 bases between the two ends. The CDR3 coding sequence is TGTGCCAGCAGCTTAGTTCCCCTGTATGAGCAGTTCTTC. It is translated as CASSLVPLYEQFF.

CDR3: CASSPGSKVRAGETQYF. The CDR3 DNA sequence: TGCGCCAGCAGCCCGGGCAGCAAAGTTAGGGCCGGAGAGACCCAGTACTTC. The chain employs TRBV5-1 and TRBJ2-5; D ambiguous. The germline V gene encodes CDR1 SGHRS and CDR2 YFSETQ. The CDR3 spans 17 residues. Trimming pared 4 bases from V and 4 bases from J, leaving 23 bases between.

This clone occurred once. This chain connects TRBV2 to TRBJ2-7, with 10 bases lining up with TRBD1. V lost 7 bases and J lost 2; bases outside the gene matches: 8. In germline, CDR1 is SNHLY, CDR2 FYNNEI. The CDR3 covers 15 residues. Here the CDR3 reads CASTEGTGVTYEQYF. The CDR3 nucleotides read TGTGCCAGCACCGAAGGGACAGGGGTTACCTACGAGCAGTACTTC.

V and J are TRBV3-1 (or the pseudogene TRBV3-2) and TRBJ2-7; TRBD2 is a possible D gene (7 bases). The V and J ends lost 4 bases and 1 base respectively, with 14 bases between them. The CDR3 covers 15 residues. Germline V gene sequence: CDR1 LGHDT, CDR2 YNNKEL (reference sequence). In DNA, the CDR3 is TGTGCCAGCAGCCGAAGGGGGGGCCTTTCCTACGAGCAGTACTTC. It translates to CASSRRGGLSYEQYF.